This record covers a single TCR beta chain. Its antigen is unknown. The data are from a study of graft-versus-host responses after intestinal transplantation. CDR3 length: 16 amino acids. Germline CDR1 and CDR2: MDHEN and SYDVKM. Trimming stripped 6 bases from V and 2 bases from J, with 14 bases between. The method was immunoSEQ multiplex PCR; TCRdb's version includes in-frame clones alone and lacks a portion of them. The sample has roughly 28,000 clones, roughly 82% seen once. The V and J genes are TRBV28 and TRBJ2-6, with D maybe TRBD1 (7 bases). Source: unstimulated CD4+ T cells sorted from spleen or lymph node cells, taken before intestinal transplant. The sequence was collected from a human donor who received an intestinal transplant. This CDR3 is CASRAGGSAGANVLTF. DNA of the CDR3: TGTGCCAGCAGGGCAGGGGGGAGTGCTGGGGCCAACGTCCTGACTTTC.